The rows below give T cell receptor beta chains drawn from one sample of a study of shared clonotypes between healthy human individuals. Sequencing used immunoSEQ multiplex PCR; TCRdb keeps in-frame clones, though not all of them. The profile shows 2.3 million or so clones, over 90% of them singletons. The sample comprised naive CD4+ T cells from PBMCs. The receptors shown here come from a man younger than 30 in good health. Some clones in this sample may be carry-over from other donors' samples. Both conserved end residues are trimmed from each CDR3. The order of the fields is J gene, V gene, CDR3 protein.

J gene: TRBJ2-1
V gene: TRBV2
CDR3 protein: ASSEGRVLNEQF

J gene: TRBJ1-2
V gene: TRBV4-2
CDR3 protein: ASSHTSGGYDYGYT

J gene: TRBJ2-5
V gene: TRBV28
CDR3 protein: ASSFYFSRGRVGETQY

J gene: TRBJ2-2
V gene: TRBV7-3
CDR3 protein: ASSLKAGRAGELF

J gene: TRBJ2-7
V gene: TRBV7-4
CDR3 protein: ASSLFRDREAYEQY

J gene: TRBJ2-2
V gene: TRBV7-9
CDR3 protein: ASSLGTGSTGELF

J gene: TRBJ1-1
V gene: TRBV5-1
CDR3 protein: ASSYRWATDSEAF

J gene: TRBJ2-7
V gene: TRBV4-3
CDR3 protein: ASSPLGQGGGYEQY

J gene: TRBJ2-3
V gene: TRBV18
CDR3 protein: ASSPWGTDTQY

J gene: TRBJ2-5
V gene: TRBV7-3
CDR3 protein: ASSLGVAETQY

J gene: TRBJ2-1
V gene: TRBV5-6
CDR3 protein: ASSLAQRYNEQF

J gene: TRBJ2-1
V gene: TRBV15
CDR3 protein: ATSRDFGRVYNEQF

J gene: TRBJ1-2
V gene: TRBV18
CDR3 protein: ASSPLLRDGYT

J gene: TRBJ1-5
V gene: TRBV28
CDR3 protein: ASSLQGQPQH

J gene: TRBJ2-7
V gene: TRBV28
CDR3 protein: ASILSGGREQY

J gene: TRBJ1-1
V gene: TRBV28
CDR3 protein: ASPSGTGEMNTEAF

J gene: TRBJ2-7
V gene: TRBV11-2
CDR3 protein: ASRLGNILAGDPSYEQY

J gene: TRBJ1-2
V gene: TRBV2
CDR3 protein: ASANNYGYT

J gene: TRBJ1-5
V gene: TRBV2
CDR3 protein: ASSDYGQGGQPQH

J gene: TRBJ1-2
V gene: TRBV28
CDR3 protein: ASSSQHGRVMSGYT

J gene: TRBJ1-5
V gene: TRBV27
CDR3 protein: ASSRQGSSNQPQH

J gene: TRBJ2-3
V gene: TRBV9
CDR3 protein: ASSVHISTDTQY

J gene: TRBJ2-3
V gene: TRBV11-2
CDR3 protein: ASSLGPLRGSTDTQY

J gene: TRBJ2-5
V gene: TRBV28
CDR3 protein: ASLPPMRERNRNQY

J gene: TRBJ1-1
V gene: TRBV5-1
CDR3 protein: ASSLIPGTGAEAF

J gene: TRBJ2-7
V gene: TRBV4-3
CDR3 protein: ASSQDWVQGGEQY

J gene: TRBJ1-1
V gene: TRBV6-5
CDR3 protein: ASSYPRWNTEAF

J gene: TRBJ1-2
V gene: TRBV6-5
CDR3 protein: ASSYDRYYGYT

J gene: TRBJ2-7
V gene: TRBV28
CDR3 protein: ASSSIMGQGTQTEQY

J gene: TRBJ1-2
V gene: TRBV27
CDR3 protein: ASRGQLYGYT

J gene: TRBJ2-7
V gene: TRBV13
CDR3 protein: ASSYSYEQY

J gene: TRBJ2-1
V gene: TRBV7-8
CDR3 protein: ASSLQAGAINEQF

J gene: TRBJ2-1
V gene: TRBV11-3
CDR3 protein: ASSLGLAGVRNEQF

J gene: TRBJ1-5
V gene: TRBV27
CDR3 protein: ASRGRFSGNQPQH

J gene: TRBJ2-2
V gene: TRBV7-2
CDR3 protein: ASSPTSGSFGELF

J gene: TRBJ2-3
V gene: TRBV29-1
CDR3 protein: SVESGADTQY

J gene: TRBJ2-7
V gene: TRBV2
CDR3 protein: ASSVLGGRVYEQY

J gene: TRBJ1-3
V gene: TRBV2
CDR3 protein: ASSADRGTGNTIY

J gene: TRBJ2-3
V gene: TRBV6-1
CDR3 protein: ASRLPFGTDTQY

J gene: TRBJ2-1
V gene: TRBV9
CDR3 protein: ASSGGTGHNNEQF

J gene: TRBJ1-3
V gene: TRBV30
CDR3 protein: AWSPSPMGGNTIY

J gene: TRBJ1-4
V gene: TRBV5-3
CDR3 protein: ARSHREGYEKLF

J gene: TRBJ1-1
V gene: TRBV4-1
CDR3 protein: ASSQDGVGGPNTEAF

J gene: TRBJ2-1
V gene: TRBV10-1
CDR3 protein: ASSESGNGRGRNEQF

J gene: TRBJ2-5
V gene: TRBV28
CDR3 protein: ASSLLGGVGLKETQY

J gene: TRBJ2-5
V gene: TRBV6-6
CDR3 protein: ASSYPGTGPD

J gene: TRBJ2-7
V gene: TRBV5-4
CDR3 protein: ASSSLGTGRLGGREQY

J gene: TRBJ2-7
V gene: TRBV23-1
CDR3 protein: ASSHPGQCSYEQY

J gene: TRBJ1-1
V gene: TRBV19
CDR3 protein: ASSPGQRNTEAF

J gene: TRBJ1-1
V gene: TRBV6-6
CDR3 protein: ASSPLGQQAF

J gene: TRBJ1-5
V gene: TRBV9
CDR3 protein: ASSVEEGRPQH

J gene: TRBJ2-7
V gene: TRBV6-5
CDR3 protein: ASRTGPKHEQY

J gene: TRBJ2-1
V gene: TRBV10-3
CDR3 protein: AITQQGAYNEQF

J gene: TRBJ2-1
V gene: TRBV11-2
CDR3 protein: ASSLRAGGLYNEQF